These T cell receptor beta chains were read from a single sample in a study of blood T cell repertoires in COVID-19. Clones were read by immunoSEQ multiplex PCR, and TCRdb kept only the in-frame ones, dropping some. Among around 220,000 clones listed, 80% to 90% were seen once. The material sequenced was peripheral blood. These receptor sequences come from a woman between 50 and 59 years old with acute or convalescent COVID-19. CDR3s include the opening cysteine and the closing phenylalanine or tryptophan. A D gene is named only where the DNA matches it firmly. A clone size is listed for some rows: how often the clone was seen (once, few, many), or a class if it is expanded.

>-|-|TRBJ2-5|TRBV6-5
CASSFRLEKSQYF
TGTGCCAGCAGTTTTCGATTAGAAAAATCCCAGTACTTC
>-|-|TRBJ1-1|TRBV6-5
CASSYSQGWAEAFF
TGTGCCAGCAGTTACTCCCAGGGATGGGCTGAAGCTTTCTTT
>once|TRBD2|TRBJ2-7|TRBV10-1
CASSEGVAGRDEQYF
TGCGCCAGCAGTGAAGGGGTAGCGGGACGGGACGAGCAGTACTTC
>-|-|TRBJ2-7|TRBV18
CASSDERASWGQYF
TGTGCCAGCTCAGACGAGAGGGCTTCCTGGGGGCAGTACTTC
>few|TRBD1|TRBJ2-2|TRBV7-9
CASSSGTGETGELFF
TGTGCCAGCAGCAGCGGGACAGGGGAAACCGGGGAGCTGTTTTTT
>-|-|TRBJ1-4|TRBV5-8
CASSLSPDEKLFF
TGTGCCAGCAGCTTGTCACCGGATGAAAAACTGTTTTTT
>-|-|TRBJ2-7|TRBV24-1
CATSDWAGDEQYF
TGTGCCACCAGTGATTGGGCGGGCGACGAGCAGTACTTC
>-|-|TRBJ2-5|TRBV19
CASSRLQGAETQYF
TGTGCCAGTAGTAGGTTACAGGGTGCCGAGACCCAGTACTTC
>-|-|TRBJ2-1|TRBV7-2
CASSLGPDSEQFF
TGTGCCAGCAGCTTAGGTCCAGACAGCGAGCAGTTCTTC
>-|-|TRBJ2-7|TRBV18
CASSGTGIYEQYF
TGTGCCAGCTCCGGTACGGGGATCTACGAGCAGTACTTC
>once|-|TRBJ1-6|TRBV11-3
CASSLAGFRWNSPLHF
TGTGCCAGCAGCTTAGCCGGGTTTCGTTGGAATTCACCCCTCCACTTT
>-|-|TRBJ2-6|TRBV7-2
CASSPGLVSGANVLTF
TGTGCCAGCAGCCCGGGTCTGGTATCTGGGGCCAACGTCCTGACTTTC
>-|TRBD2|TRBJ2-1|TRBV19
CASSPFGGVGSYNEQFF
TGTGCCAGTAGTCCTTTTGGGGGGGTCGGCTCCTACAATGAGCAGTTCTTC
>once|TRBD2|TRBJ2-1|TRBV28
CASSGVAGVPSYNEQFF
TGTGCCAGCAGTGGGGTCGCGGGAGTTCCCTCCTACAATGAGCAGTTCTTC
>-|TRBD1|TRBJ1-5|TRBV10-3
CAINDRDDQPQHF
TGTGCCATCAACGACAGGGACGATCAGCCCCAGCATTTT
>-|TRBD1|TRBJ2-7|TRBV6-1
CASSGVQGALSYEQYF
TGTGCCAGCAGTGGGGTACAGGGGGCGCTATCCTACGAGCAGTACTTC
>once|-|TRBJ2-7|TRBV6-5
CASSYTSGTYEQYF
TGTGCCAGCAGTTACACATCAGGAACCTACGAGCAGTACTTC
>-|TRBD1|TRBJ2-3|TRBV11-2
CASSFPRDRAFGTDTQYF
TGTGCCAGCAGCTTCCCCCGGGACAGGGCTTTCGGCACAGATACGCAGTATTTT
>once|TRBD1|TRBJ1-5|TRBV6-5
CASSYGTGVEPQHF
TGTGCCAGCAGTTACGGGACAGGGGTTGAGCCCCAGCATTTT
>-|TRBD1|TRBJ1-2|TRBV5-4
CASSPGQVVQYGYTF
TGTGCCAGCAGCCCCGGACAGGTAGTTCAGTATGGCTACACCTTC
>-|TRBD2|TRBJ2-1|TRBV5-4
CASSPDGGGAAYNEQFF
TGTGCCAGCAGCCCGGATGGCGGGGGGGCCGCCTACAATGAGCAGTTCTTC
>-|TRBD2|TRBJ2-5|TRBV29-1
CSVGLVEQETQYF
TGCAGCGTCGGACTAGTGGAGCAAGAGACCCAGTACTTC
>once|TRBD2|TRBJ2-5|TRBV11-3
CASRGGLGETQYF
TGTGCCAGCCGCGGGGGGTTGGGAGAGACCCAGTACTTC
>few|-|TRBJ2-7|TRBV7-9
CASSTLRAWGTISYEQYF
TGTGCCAGCAGCACCCTAAGGGCCTGGGGCACCATCTCCTACGAGCAGTACTTC
>-|-|TRBJ2-5|TRBV6-5
CASSYPRQQETQYF
TGTGCCAGCAGTTACCCCAGACAGCAAGAGACCCAGTACTTC
>-|TRBD1|TRBJ2-7|TRBV28
CASSDRGEDEQYF
TGTGCCAGCAGCGACAGGGGTGAAGACGAGCAGTACTTC
>-|TRBD1|TRBJ1-6|TRBV5-6
CASSWDRGGSPLHF
TGTGCCAGCAGCTGGGACAGGGGGGGCTCACCCCTCCACTTT
>-|TRBD1|TRBJ1-5|TRBV19
CASSIGDRGDQPQHF
TGTGCCAGTAGTATAGGGGACAGGGGAGATCAGCCCCAGCATTTT
>-|-|TRBJ2-3|TRBV27
CASSLFGGPGDTQYF
TGTGCCAGCAGTTTATTCGGGGGACCCGGAGATACGCAGTATTTT
>-|-|TRBJ1-1|TRBV7-8
CASSFQGNPEAFF
TGTGCCAGCAGCTTCCAGGGGAACCCTGAAGCTTTCTTT
>-|TRBD1|TRBJ2-5|TRBV24-1
CATQGQGGTQYF
TGTGCCACCCAGGGACAGGGGGGAACCCAGTACTTC
>-|-|TRBJ2-5|TRBV9
CASSEGMGLQETQYF
TGTGCCAGCAGCGAGGGGATGGGACTTCAAGAGACCCAGTACTTC
>-|-|TRBJ2-3|TRBV25-1
CASSESFALEDTQYF
TGTGCCAGCAGTGAATCTTTTGCGCTCGAGGATACGCAGTATTTT
>-|-|TRBJ2-1|TRBV4-1
CASSQGQSSYNEQFF
TGCGCCAGCAGCCAAGGACAGAGCTCCTACAATGAGCAGTTCTTC
>-|-|TRBJ2-2|TRBV7-2
CASSLVRGANTGELFF
TGTGCCAGCAGCTTAGTTCGCGGGGCGAACACCGGGGAGCTGTTTTTT
>once|-|TRBJ2-2|TRBV18
CASSLGQYTGELFF
TGTGCCAGCTCACTAGGACAGTACACCGGGGAGCTGTTTTTT
>-|-|TRBJ2-7|TRBV4-1
CASSQVGGYEQYF
TGCGCCAGCAGCCAAGTAGGGGGCTACGAGCAGTACTTC
>-|TRBD2|TRBJ2-3|TRBV6-6
CASSRRPGTKGTDTQYF
TGTGCCAGCAGTCGCCGCCCCGGGACTAAGGGCACAGATACGCAGTATTTT
>-|TRBD1|TRBJ2-1|TRBV6-2/TRBV6-3
CASSSGTGGSSYNEQFF
TGTGCCAGCAGTTCCGGGACAGGGGGGAGCTCCTACAATGAGCAGTTCTTC
>-|TRBD1|TRBJ2-1|TRBV18
CASSPPRQGARNEQFF
TGTGCCAGCTCACCACCTCGACAGGGGGCACGGAATGAGCAGTTCTTC
>-|-|TRBJ2-7|TRBV7-6
CASSLAEGRVAYEQYF
TGTGCCAGCAGCTTAGCGGAAGGCAGGGTGGCCTACGAGCAGTACTTC
>-|-|TRBJ2-5|TRBV27
CASSRLSQDQETQYF
TGTGCCAGCAGTCGCCTGTCGCAGGACCAAGAGACCCAGTACTTC
>-|-|TRBJ2-1|TRBV7-7
CASSSSSYNEQFF
TGTGCCAGCAGCTCCAGCTCCTACAATGAGCAGTTCTTC
>-|-|TRBJ2-5|TRBV19
CASSTGGRETQYF
TGTGCCAGTAGTACCGGCGGAAGGGAGACCCAGTACTTC
>-|-|TRBJ1-4|TRBV10-2
CASSEGFLREEKLFF
TGCGCCAGCAGTGAGGGTTTCCTGCGCGAAGAAAAACTGTTTTTT
>-|-|TRBJ2-5|TRBV9
CASSAEDRGQETQYF
TGTGCCAGCAGCGCGGAGGACCGGGGCCAAGAGACCCAGTACTTC
>-|TRBD1|TRBJ1-2|TRBV24-1
CATSDRGPNYGYTF
TGTGCCACCAGTGACAGGGGGCCTAACTATGGCTACACCTTC
>-|-|TRBJ1-1|TRBV7-8
CASSQHPGTEAFF
TGTGCCAGCAGCCAACACCCCGGGACAGAAGCTTTCTTT
>-|-|TRBJ1-4|TRBV2
CASAPGVANEKLFF
TGTGCCAGCGCCCCAGGGGTAGCTAATGAAAAACTGTTTTTT
>-|TRBD1|TRBJ2-7|TRBV30
CAWSRKGQHEQYF
TGTGCCTGGAGCCGTAAGGGACAGCACGAGCAGTACTTC
>-|-|TRBJ2-1|TRBV19
CASTSLGGASYNEQFF
TGTGCCAGTACCTCTTTAGGGGGGGCATCCTACAATGAGCAGTTCTTC
>-|-|TRBJ1-2|TRBV6-4
CASGGGGRRVYGYTF
TGTGCCAGCGGGGGAGGGGGGCGCCGCGTCTATGGCTACACCTTC
>-|-|TRBJ2-4|TRBV11-3
CASSPPRELAKNIQYF
TGTGCCAGCAGCCCCCCCCGGGAGTTAGCCAAAAACATTCAGTACTTC
>-|-|TRBJ2-3|TRBV13
CASSLVRGPSTDTQYF
TGTGCCAGCAGCTTAGTGCGGGGGCCTAGCACAGATACGCAGTATTTT
>once|TRBD2|TRBJ2-1|TRBV11-2
CASSTLLAGGYNEQFF
TGTGCCAGCAGCACCCTTCTAGCGGGAGGATACAATGAGCAGTTCTTC
>-|TRBD2|TRBJ2-3|TRBV3-1/TRBV3-2
CASSQASGGATDTQYF
TGTGCCAGCAGCCAAGCCAGCGGGGGGGCCACAGATACGCAGTATTTT
>-|TRBD2|TRBJ2-7|TRBV28
CASSPVGLAGVGEQYF
TGTGCCAGCAGTCCCGTAGGGCTAGCGGGAGTGGGCGAGCAGTACTTC
>-|TRBD1|TRBJ2-3|TRBV6-5
CASRRRQGPGDTQYF
TGTGCCAGCAGGAGAAGACAGGGTCCAGGAGATACGCAGTATTTT
>-|-|TRBJ2-1|TRBV4-1
CASSQVDEQFF
TGCGCCAGCAGCCAAGTAGATGAGCAGTTCTTC
>-|TRBD2|TRBJ2-3|TRBV6-6
CASSSGLVLTDTQYF
TGTGCCAGCAGTTCCGGACTAGTTCTCACAGATACGCAGTATTTT